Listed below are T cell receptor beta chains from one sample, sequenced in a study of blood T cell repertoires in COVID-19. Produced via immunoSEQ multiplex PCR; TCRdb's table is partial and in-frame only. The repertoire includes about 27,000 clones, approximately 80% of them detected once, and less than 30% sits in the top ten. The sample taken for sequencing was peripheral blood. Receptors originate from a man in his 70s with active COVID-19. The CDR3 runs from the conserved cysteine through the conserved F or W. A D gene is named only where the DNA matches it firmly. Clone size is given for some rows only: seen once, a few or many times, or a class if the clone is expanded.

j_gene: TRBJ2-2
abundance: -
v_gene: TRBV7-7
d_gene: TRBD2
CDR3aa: CASSPSSGSGTGELFF
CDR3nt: TGTGCTAGCAGCCCCTCCAGCGGGAGTGGTACCGGGGAGCTGTTTTTT

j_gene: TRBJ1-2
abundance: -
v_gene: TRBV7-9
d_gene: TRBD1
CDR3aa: CASSPRQGDYGYTF
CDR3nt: TGTGCCAGCAGCCCGCGACAGGGTGACTATGGCTACACCTTC

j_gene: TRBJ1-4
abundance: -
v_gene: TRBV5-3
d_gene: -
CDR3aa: CARSVRTVQGEKLFF
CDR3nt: TGTGCCAGAAGCGTACGGACAGTCCAGGGAGAAAAACTGTTTTTT

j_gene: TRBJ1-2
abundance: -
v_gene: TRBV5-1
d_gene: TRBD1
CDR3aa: CASSTEGRGRGYTF
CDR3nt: TGCGCCAGCAGCACGGAGGGCAGGGGGAGAGGCTACACCTTC

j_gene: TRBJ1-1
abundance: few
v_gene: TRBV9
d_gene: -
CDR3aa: CASSVGIGTEAFF
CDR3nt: TGTGCCAGCAGCGTCGGGATCGGCACTGAAGCTTTCTTT

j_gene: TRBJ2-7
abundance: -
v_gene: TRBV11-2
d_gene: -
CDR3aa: CASSLNQGSWSEQYF
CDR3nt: TGTGCCAGCAGCTTAAACCAGGGTTCTTGGAGCGAGCAGTACTTC

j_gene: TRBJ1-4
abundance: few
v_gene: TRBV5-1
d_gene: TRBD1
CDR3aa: CASSGEQGAIPEKLFF
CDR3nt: TGCGCCAGCAGCGGAGAACAGGGGGCGATTCCTGAAAAACTGTTTTTT

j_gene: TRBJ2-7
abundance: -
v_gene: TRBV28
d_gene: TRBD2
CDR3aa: CASSLFPDSDKREESYEQYF
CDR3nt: TGTGCCAGCAGTTTATTCCCCGACAGTGATAAGCGGGAGGAATCCTACGAGCAGTACTTC

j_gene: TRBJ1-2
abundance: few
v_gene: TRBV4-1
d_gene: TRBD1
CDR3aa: CASSRDRGTGSGYTF
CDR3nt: TGCGCCAGCAGCCGTGACCGGGGGACAGGGAGTGGCTACACCTTC

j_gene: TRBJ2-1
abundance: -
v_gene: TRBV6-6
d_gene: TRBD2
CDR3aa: CASKRDLYNEQFF
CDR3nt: TGTGCCAGCAAGCGGGACCTATACAATGAGCAGTTCTTC

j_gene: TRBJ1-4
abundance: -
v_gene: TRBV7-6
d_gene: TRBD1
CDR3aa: CASSGHLDRAGEKLFF
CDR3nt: TGTGCCAGCAGCGGGCACTTGGACAGGGCAGGGGAAAAACTGTTTTTT

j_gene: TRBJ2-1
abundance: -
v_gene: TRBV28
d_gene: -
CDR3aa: CASSREFGNEQFF
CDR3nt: TGTGCCAGCTCACGGGAGTTTGGGAATGAGCAGTTCTTC

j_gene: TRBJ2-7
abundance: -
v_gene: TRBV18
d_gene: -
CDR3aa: CASSPETANSGQYF
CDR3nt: TGTGCCAGCTCACCAGAGACAGCGAACTCGGGGCAGTACTTC

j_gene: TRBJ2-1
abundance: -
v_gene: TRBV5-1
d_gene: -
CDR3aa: CASSFGGNEQFF
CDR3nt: TGCGCCAGCAGCTTTGGGGGGAATGAGCAGTTCTTC

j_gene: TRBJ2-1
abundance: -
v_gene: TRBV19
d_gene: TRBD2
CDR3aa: CASSITSGPYNEQFF
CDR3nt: TGTGCCAGTAGCATCACTAGCGGGCCCTACAATGAGCAGTTCTTC

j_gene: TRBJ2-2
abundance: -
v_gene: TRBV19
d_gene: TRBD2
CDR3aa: CASSLGQGLRAGELFF
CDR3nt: TGTGCCAGTAGTTTGGGGCAGGGACTAAGGGCCGGGGAGCTGTTTTTT

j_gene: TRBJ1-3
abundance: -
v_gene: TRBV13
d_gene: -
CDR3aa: CASSTNPRQSSGNTIYF
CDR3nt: TGTGCCAGCAGCACCAACCCCCGACAGAGCTCTGGAAACACCATATATTTT

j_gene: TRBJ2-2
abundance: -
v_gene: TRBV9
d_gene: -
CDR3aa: CASSVRTNTGELFF
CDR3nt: TGTGCCAGCAGCGTTAGGACAAACACCGGGGAGCTGTTTTTT

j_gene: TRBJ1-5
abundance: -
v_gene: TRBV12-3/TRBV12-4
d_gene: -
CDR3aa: CASSHSNQPQHF
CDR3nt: TGTGCCAGCAGCCATAGCAATCAGCCCCAGCATTTT

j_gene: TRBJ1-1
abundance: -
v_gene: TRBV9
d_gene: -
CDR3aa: CASSPKPVGATEAFF
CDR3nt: TGTGCCAGCAGCCCGAAACCGGTGGGGGCCACTGAAGCTTTCTTT

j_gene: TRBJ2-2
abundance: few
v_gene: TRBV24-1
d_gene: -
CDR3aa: CATSDPGAGNTGELFF
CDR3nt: TGTGCCACCAGTGACCCAGGGGCGGGGAACACCGGGGAGCTGTTTTTT

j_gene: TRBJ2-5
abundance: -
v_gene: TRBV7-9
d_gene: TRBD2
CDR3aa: CASLAGDLQETQYF
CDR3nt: TGTGCCAGTCTAGCGGGGGATCTCCAAGAGACCCAGTACTTC